This T cell receptor beta chain was retrieved from a study of radiotherapy plus CTLA-4 blockade in lung cancer. V was trimmed by 5 bases and J by 2 bases, leaving 7 bases between them. The CDR3 length is 13 residues. CDR1 is LNHDA and CDR2 is SQIVND in the germline V gene (reference sequence). This table comes from immunoSEQ multiplex PCR, and its TCRdb copy is limited to in-frame clones, with some not included. The sample has 49,000 or so clones, 76% seen once. The chain carries TRBV19 and TRBJ2-4; D uncertain. This TCR derives from a human donor with non-small cell lung cancer who had stable disease on radiotherapy plus ipilimumab. Sequencing used peripheral blood, obtained from a patient treated with radiotherapy plus ipilimumab. CDR3: CASSGTSKNIQYF. The CDR3 coding sequence is TGTGCCAGTAGTGGAACATCCAAAAACATTCAGTACTTC.